This TCR beta chain was documented in a study of response to subunit inactivated influenza vaccine. Findings of the study overall: Authors suggested each seasonal influenza vaccination recruits few new T cells.

CDR3 length equals 17 residues. V was clipped by 2 bases and J by 0 bases, with 14 bases between them. Germline V gene sequence: CDR1 SGHVS, CDR2 FNYEAQ. Each CDR3 protein is one row after TCRdb ran MiXCR on the RT-PCR reads. The table records almost 600,000 distinct CDR3 sequences, less than 15% of them present only once. This clonotype appeared a few times. Its target is unknown. The rearrangement links TRBV7-6 to TRBJ2-1, with D possibly matching TRBD2 (6 bases). This clonotype was sampled from a man aged 50 to 60 who received an inactivated influenza vaccine. The source was PBMCs from blood, collected roughly 12 days after vaccination. The CDR3 nucleotides read TGTGCCAGCAGCTTACTCGTTAGCGGAAACTCCTACAATGAGCAGTTCTTC. This sequence encodes CASSLLVSGNSYNEQFF. Together with reference TRBV7-6 and TRBJ2-1, the CDR3 gives the full variable domain: GAGVSQSPRYKVTKRGQDVALRCDPISGHVSLYWYRQALGQGPEFLTYFNYEAQQDKSGLPNDRFSAERPEGSISTLTIQRTEQRDSAMYRCASSLLVSGNSYNEQFFGPGTRLTVL.